This T cell receptor (beta chain) emerged from a study of T cells in Graves' hyperthyroidism and ophthalmopathy. TCR beta CDR3 regions were amplified from RNA transcripts. TCR CDR3 underwent first-round RT-PCR with the HTBI primer set. TCRdb independently ran MiXCR on the multiplex PCR reads; one entry per CDR3 protein. The table has hundreds of thousands of distinct CDR3 sequences, 40% to 55% seen once. This clonotype was detected only a few times. Sequencing input: peripheral blood or thyroid tissue (not recorded which). This clonotype originated in a woman between 18 and 29 years old with Graves' hyperthyroidism.

The CDR3 sequence: CASRQISSGQGAFF. CDR3 bases: TGTGCCAGTAGACAAATAAGCTCGGGACAGGGAGCTTTCTTT. The chain couples TRBV19 to TRBJ1-1, with 9 bases lining up with TRBD1. CDR1 and CDR2 (germline): LNHDA, SQIVND (reference sequence). V shed 6 bases, J shed 10 bases, and the junction held 12 bases outside the gene matches. The CDR3 is 14 residues long.